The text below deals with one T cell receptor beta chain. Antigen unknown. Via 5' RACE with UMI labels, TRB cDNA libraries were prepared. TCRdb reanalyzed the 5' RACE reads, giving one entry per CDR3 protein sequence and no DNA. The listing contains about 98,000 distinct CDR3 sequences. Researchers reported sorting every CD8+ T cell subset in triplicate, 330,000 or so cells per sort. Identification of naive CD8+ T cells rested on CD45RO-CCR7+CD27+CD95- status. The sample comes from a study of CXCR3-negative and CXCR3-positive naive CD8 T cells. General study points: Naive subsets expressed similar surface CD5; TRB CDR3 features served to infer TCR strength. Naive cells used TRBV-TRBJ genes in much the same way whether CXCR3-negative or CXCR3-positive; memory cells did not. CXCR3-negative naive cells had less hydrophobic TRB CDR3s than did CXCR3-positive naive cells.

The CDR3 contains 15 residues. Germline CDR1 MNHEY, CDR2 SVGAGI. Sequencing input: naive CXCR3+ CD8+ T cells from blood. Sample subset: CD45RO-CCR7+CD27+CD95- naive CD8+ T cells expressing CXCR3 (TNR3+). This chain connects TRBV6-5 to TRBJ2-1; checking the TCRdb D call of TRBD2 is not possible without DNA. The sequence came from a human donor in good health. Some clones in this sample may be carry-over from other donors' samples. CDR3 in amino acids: CASSYSRALFNEQFF.